The subject of this entry is one TCR beta chain. V was clipped by 7 bases and J by 4 bases, with 22 bases between them. CDR1 is SQVTM and CDR2 is ANQGSEA in the germline V gene. CDR3 length: 15 amino acids. This sample stems from a study of control samples from healthy donors and cancer patients. The method was immunoSEQ multiplex PCR; TCRdb's version includes in-frame clones alone and lacks a portion of them. The data contain 100,000 to 150,000 clones, roughly 90% of them singletons. The V call is TRBV29-1, the J call TRBJ1-2; no clear D gene. The receptor comes from a man aged 45-65 years with head and neck cancer. Sequenced material: PBMCs. CDR3 loop: CSALTAQALVYGYTF. DNA of the CDR3: TGCAGCGCCCTAACGGCCCAGGCACTGGTCTATGGCTACACCTTC.